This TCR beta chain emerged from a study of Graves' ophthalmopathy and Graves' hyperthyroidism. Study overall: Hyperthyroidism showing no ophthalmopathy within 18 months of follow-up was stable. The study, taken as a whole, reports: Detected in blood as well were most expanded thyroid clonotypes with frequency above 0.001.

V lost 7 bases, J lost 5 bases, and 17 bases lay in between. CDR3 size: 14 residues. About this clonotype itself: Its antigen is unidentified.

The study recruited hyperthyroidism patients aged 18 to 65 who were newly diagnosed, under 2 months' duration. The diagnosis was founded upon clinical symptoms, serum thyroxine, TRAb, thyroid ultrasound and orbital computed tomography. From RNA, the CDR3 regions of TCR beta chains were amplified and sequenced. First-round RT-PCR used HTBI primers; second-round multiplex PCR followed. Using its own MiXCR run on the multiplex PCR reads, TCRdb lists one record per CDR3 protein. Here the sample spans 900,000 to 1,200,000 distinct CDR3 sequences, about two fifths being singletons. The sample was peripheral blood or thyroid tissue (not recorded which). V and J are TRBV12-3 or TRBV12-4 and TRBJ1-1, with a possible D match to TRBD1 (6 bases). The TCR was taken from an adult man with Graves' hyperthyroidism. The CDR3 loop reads CASTLRGEGTEAFF. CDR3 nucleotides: TGTGCCAGCACCTTGAGGGGGGAAGGGACTGAAGCTTTCTTT.